Listed below are T cell receptor beta chains from one sample, sequenced in a study of T cell responses to AZD1222 COVID-19 vaccine. Only in-frame clones appear in the TCRdb table, and some are missing; sequencing was by immunoSEQ multiplex PCR. The sample holds 80,000 to 100,000 clones, around nine tenths seen once. The material sequenced was peripheral blood, taken 28 days after the second AZD1222 dose. Receptor source: an adult who received the AZD1222 COVID-19 vaccine. The CDR3 runs from the conserved cysteine through the conserved F or W. Fields, in order: D gene, J gene, V gene, clone size, CDR3 DNA, CDR3 protein. The D gene is left open where the match is weak. The size entry is marked missing in some rows and otherwise reads once, few, many or a size class.

>-|TRBJ1-5|TRBV4-1|-
TGCGCCAGCAGCCAAGAGCCGCTCATAGGGGCAGGGCGGAATCAGCCCCAGCATTTT
CASSQEPLIGAGRNQPQHF
>TRBD1|TRBJ2-3|TRBV29-1|-
TGCAGCGTTGAAGATGGCCGGACAGGGGTGACAGATACGCAGTATTTT
CSVEDGRTGVTDTQYF
>-|TRBJ2-1|TRBV6-5|-
TGTGCCAGCAGTCCACGCTGGCTCGGCAACAATGAGCAGTTCTTC
CASSPRWLGNNEQFF
>-|TRBJ2-7|TRBV19|-
TGTGCCAGTAGTATCCAGGGACAAACCTACGAGCAGTACTTC
CASSIQGQTYEQYF
>TRBD2|TRBJ2-3|TRBV6-2/TRBV6-3|-
TGTGCCAGCAGTTTCTCTAGCGGGGAGAACACAGATACGCAGTATTTT
CASSFSSGENTDTQYF
>-|TRBJ1-2|TRBV5-6|-
TGTGCCAGCAGCTCCCTTCCTGGTGGCTACACCTTC
CASSSLPGGYTF
>-|TRBJ2-1|TRBV6-5|-
TGTGCCAGCAGTTACTCAGGGCAGGCCTACAATGAGCAGTTCTTC
CASSYSGQAYNEQFF
>TRBD1|TRBJ2-7|TRBV6-5|few
TGTGCCAGCACCCCCGGGACAGGGGACGAGCAGTACTTC
CASTPGTGDEQYF
>TRBD2|TRBJ2-1|TRBV7-7|-
TGTGCTAGCAGCTCAAACCCGGGACTAGCGTCATACAATGAGCAGTTCTTC
CASSSNPGLASYNEQFF
>-|TRBJ2-1|TRBV15|-
TGTGCCACCAGCAGAGAGGACAGCACCTACAATGAGCAGTTCTTC
CATSREDSTYNEQFF
>-|TRBJ1-2|TRBV15|-
TGTGCCACCAGCACCCCTCAGGCGAGGGGCTACACCTTC
CATSTPQARGYTF
>-|TRBJ1-2|TRBV5-1|-
TGCGCCAGCAGCTTGCAAGCTCGTGAGGTTGGCTACACCTTC
CASSLQAREVGYTF
>TRBD1|TRBJ2-7|TRBV3-1/TRBV3-2|-
TGTGCCAGCAGCCAACCCGACAGGGCCCTGGAGCAGTACTTC
CASSQPDRALEQYF
>-|TRBJ2-7|TRBV6-2/TRBV6-3|-
TGTGCCAGCAGTCTCAGGTTCGCGGTGCAGTACTTC
CASSLRFAVQYF
>-|TRBJ1-5|TRBV19|once
TGTGCCAGTAGTTGGCCCTGGGCTCAGCCCCAGCATTTT
CASSWPWAQPQHF
>-|TRBJ2-3|TRBV19|-
TGTGCCAGTAGACCCCGATTCAGCACAGATACGCAGTATTTT
CASRPRFSTDTQYF
>-|TRBJ1-5|TRBV2|once
TGTGCCAGCAGTCAGGGTACGAGCAATCAGCCCCAGCATTTT
CASSQGTSNQPQHF
>-|TRBJ1-2|TRBV14|-
TGTGCCAGCAGCCAAGATCTAGGGACTGGCTACACCTTC
CASSQDLGTGYTF
>-|TRBJ1-1|TRBV5-1|once
TGCGCCAGCAGCTTGTTGCTGAACACTGAAGCTTTCTTT
CASSLLLNTEAFF
>-|TRBJ1-2|TRBV9|-
TGTGCCAGCAGCGTCGGCGGAGCGGACTACACCTTC
CASSVGGADYTF
>-|TRBJ1-5|TRBV28|-
TGTGCCACCCAACTGGACAGCAATCAGCCCCAGCATTTT
CATQLDSNQPQHF
>-|TRBJ2-7|TRBV20-1|-
TGCAGTGCTAGTCGAGGACAGAGCTACGAGCAGTACTTC
CSASRGQSYEQYF
>TRBD2|TRBJ2-7|TRBV29-1|-
TGCAGCGTCGAGGGACTAGCGGGGGGGGACGAGCAGTACTTC
CSVEGLAGGDEQYF
>-|TRBJ2-1|TRBV20-1|-
TGCAGTGCAAGGGGTATTGAGCAGTTCTTC
CSARGIEQFF
>-|TRBJ1-4|TRBV21-1|-
TGTGCCAGCAGCAGACAGGGGTTTGAAAAACTGTTTTTT
CASSRQGFEKLFF
>-|TRBJ2-1|TRBV2|-
TGTGCCAGCAGTGATGTAGCACCTAAATACAATGAGCAGTTCTTC
CASSDVAPKYNEQFF
>-|TRBJ2-7|TRBV7-2|-
TGTGCCAGCAGCTTCCCAGGGTCCTACGAGCAGTACTTC
CASSFPGSYEQYF
>-|TRBJ1-2|TRBV19|-
TGTGCCAGTAGTACCCGACCGGGTTTCTATGGCTACACCTTC
CASSTRPGFYGYTF
>TRBD1|TRBJ2-6|TRBV7-6|-
TGTGCCAGCAGCCCCCTAACGGCAAACGTGGACAGGGACACCTCTGGGGCCAACGTCCTGACTTTC
CASSPLTANVDRDTSGANVLTF
>-|TRBJ2-5|TRBV5-1|-
TGCGCCAGCAGCTTGGGGGGGAGCGACCAAGAGACCCAGTACTTC
CASSLGGSDQETQYF
>-|TRBJ2-6|TRBV7-3|-
TGTGCCAGCAGCTTAACTAGGGGCTCTGGGGCCAACGTCCTGACTTTC
CASSLTRGSGANVLTF
>-|TRBJ2-2|TRBV30|-
TGTGCCTGGAGTGTAAATTTCCCCGGGGAGCTGTTTTTT
CAWSVNFPGELFF
>TRBD1|TRBJ1-1|TRBV7-8|-
TGTGCCAGCAGCCCGGGACAGGGAATCACTGAAGCTTTCTTT
CASSPGQGITEAFF
>-|TRBJ1-5|TRBV5-6|-
TGTGCCAGCAGCTTGGGGGTTAACAATCAGCCCCAGCATTTT
CASSLGVNNQPQHF
>TRBD1|TRBJ1-6|TRBV13|-
TGTGCCAGCAGCTCGGACAGGGCCCATAATTCACCCCTCCACTTT
CASSSDRAHNSPLHF
>TRBD1|TRBJ2-7|TRBV6-5|-
TGTGCCAGCAGGTCGACAGGGGCGGACGAGCAGTACTTC
CASRSTGADEQYF
>-|TRBJ1-1|TRBV9|few
TGTGCCAGCAGCGTAGGGGCCGGGGACACTGAAGCTTTCTTT
CASSVGAGDTEAFF
>-|TRBJ2-7|TRBV7-2|-
TGTGCCAGCAGCTTAGTTGGAGCAGGGGGGCCCTACGAGCAGTACTTC
CASSLVGAGGPYEQYF
>-|TRBJ2-2|TRBV18|-
TGTGCCAGCTCACCATCAAGCTTCACCGGGGAGCTGTTTTTT
CASSPSSFTGELFF
>-|TRBJ1-5|TRBV28|-
TGTGCCAGCAGTCTAAATCAGCCCCAGCATTTT
CASSLNQPQHF
>-|TRBJ2-7|TRBV28|-
TGTGCCAGCAGTTCCCGGGATTTACCCACTCGCTACGAGCAGTACTTC
CASSSRDLPTRYEQYF